This TCR beta chain originates from a study of identical twins. Template switching created a universal primer site, and the cDNA included unique molecular identifiers. In TCRdb, the 5' RACE reads were re-called with MiXCR into one record per CDR3 protein. The sample includes roughly 630,000 distinct CDR3 sequences, just over 7% seen only once; the top ten take 1.5% to 2%. Points from the study as a whole: Zero-insertion findings could be partly confounded by invariant cells (MAIT and iNKT cells). Insertions were reduced in abundant cord blood beta clonotypes but not in memory repertoires.

This clonotype was seen only a few times. Antigen specificity is unknown. The V and J ends lost 3 bases and 2 bases, in that order; junction bases with no gene match: 10. CDR1 and CDR2 from the germline V gene are SGDLS and YYNGEE. There are 17 residues in the CDR3. In addition, the sample was reused for a study of yellow fever vaccine responses in identical twins.

The sequencing input was PBMCs. V gene TRBV9 combines with J gene TRBJ2-1; 8 nucleotides match TRBD1. This clonotype was sampled from a woman aged 18-29 years in good health. CDR3 loop: CASSAGSGTGPYNEQFF. The CDR3 DNA is TGTGCCAGCAGCGCCGGCTCCGGGACAGGCCCCTACAATGAGCAGTTCTTC.